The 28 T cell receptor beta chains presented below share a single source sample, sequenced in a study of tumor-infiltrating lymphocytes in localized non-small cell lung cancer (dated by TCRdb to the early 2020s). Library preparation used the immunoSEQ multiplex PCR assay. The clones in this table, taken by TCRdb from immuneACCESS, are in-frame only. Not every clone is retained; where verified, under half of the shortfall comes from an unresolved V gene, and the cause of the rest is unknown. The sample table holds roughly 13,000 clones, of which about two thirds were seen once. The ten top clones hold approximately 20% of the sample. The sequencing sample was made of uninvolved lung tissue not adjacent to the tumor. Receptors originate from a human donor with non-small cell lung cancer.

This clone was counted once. The CDR3 DNA reads TGTGCCAGCAGCGGAGACAGGGGGAACTATGGCTACACCTTC. It translates to CASSGDRGNYGYTF. This chain links TRBV6-5 with TRBJ1-2; 9 bases fit TRBD1. V lost 6 bases and J lost 2; bases outside the gene matches: 4. The CDR3 has 14 residues. Germline values: CDR1 MNHEY, CDR2 SVGAGI.

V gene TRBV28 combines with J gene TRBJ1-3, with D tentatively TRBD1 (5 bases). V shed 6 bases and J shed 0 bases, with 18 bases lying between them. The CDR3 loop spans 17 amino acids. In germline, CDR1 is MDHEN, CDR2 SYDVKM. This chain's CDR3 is CASSRTGVGPSGNTIYF. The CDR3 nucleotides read TGTGCCAGCAGCCGAACAGGCGTTGGTCCCTCTGGAAACACCATATATTTT.

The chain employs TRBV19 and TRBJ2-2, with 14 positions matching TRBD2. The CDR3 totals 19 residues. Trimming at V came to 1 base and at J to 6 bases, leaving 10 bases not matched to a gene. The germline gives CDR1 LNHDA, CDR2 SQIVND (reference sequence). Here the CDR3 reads CASSIARPGLAGVAGELFF. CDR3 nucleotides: TGTGCCAGTAGTATAGCCCGCCCGGGACTAGCGGGAGTCGCCGGGGAGCTGTTTTTT.

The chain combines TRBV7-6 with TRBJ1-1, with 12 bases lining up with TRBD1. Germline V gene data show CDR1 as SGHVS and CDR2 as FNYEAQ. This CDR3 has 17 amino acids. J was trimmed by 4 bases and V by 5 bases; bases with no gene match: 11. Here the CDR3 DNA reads TGTGCCAGCAGCCCTGGGACAGGGGGCGCGGGGACCACTGAAGCTTTCTTT. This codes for CASSPGTGGAGTTEAFF. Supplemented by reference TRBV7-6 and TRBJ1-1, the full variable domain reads GAGVSQSPRYKVTKRGQDVALRCDPISGHVSLYWYRQALGQGPEFLTYFNYEAQQDKSGLPNDRFSAERPEGSISTLTIQRTEQRDSAMYRCASSPGTGGAGTTEAFFGQGTRLTVV.

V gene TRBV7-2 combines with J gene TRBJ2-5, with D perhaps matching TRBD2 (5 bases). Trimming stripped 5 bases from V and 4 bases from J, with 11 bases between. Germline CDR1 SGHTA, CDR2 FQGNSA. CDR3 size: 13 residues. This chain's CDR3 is CASSAWAGETQYF. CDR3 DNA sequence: TGTGCCAGCAGCGCGTGGGCGGGAGAGACCCAGTACTTC.

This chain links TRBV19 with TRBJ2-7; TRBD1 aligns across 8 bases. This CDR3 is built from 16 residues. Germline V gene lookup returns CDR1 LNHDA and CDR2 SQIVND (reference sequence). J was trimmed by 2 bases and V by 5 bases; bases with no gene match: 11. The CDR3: CASSLPGGTGTYEQYF. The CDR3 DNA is TGTGCCAGTAGTCTCCCAGGGGGCACGGGGACCTACGAGCAGTACTTC.

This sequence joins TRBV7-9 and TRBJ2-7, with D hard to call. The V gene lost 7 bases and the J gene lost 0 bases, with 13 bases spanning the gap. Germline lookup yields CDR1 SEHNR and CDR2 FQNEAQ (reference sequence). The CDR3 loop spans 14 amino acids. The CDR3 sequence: CASIPGQDSYEQYF. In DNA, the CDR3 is TGTGCCAGCATTCCTGGGCAGGACTCCTACGAGCAGTACTTC.

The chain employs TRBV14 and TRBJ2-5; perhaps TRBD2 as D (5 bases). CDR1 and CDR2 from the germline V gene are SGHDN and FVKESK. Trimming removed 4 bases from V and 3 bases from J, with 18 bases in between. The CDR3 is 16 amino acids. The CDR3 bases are TGTGCCAGCAGCCGTCTAGGCGGAGGCAAAGAAGAGACCCAGTACTTC. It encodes CASSRLGGGKEETQYF. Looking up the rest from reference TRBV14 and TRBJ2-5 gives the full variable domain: EAGVTQFPSHSVIEKGQTVTLRCDPISGHDNLYWYRRVMGKEIKFLLHFVKESKQDESGMPNNRFLAERTGGTYSTLKVQPAELEDSGVYFCASSRLGGGKEETQYFGPGTRLLVL.

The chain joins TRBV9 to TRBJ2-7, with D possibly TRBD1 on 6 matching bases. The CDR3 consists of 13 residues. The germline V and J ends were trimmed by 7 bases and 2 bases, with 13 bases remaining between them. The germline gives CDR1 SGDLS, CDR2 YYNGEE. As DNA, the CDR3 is TGTGCCAGCTCCCCCAGGGGAACCTACGAGCAGTACTTC. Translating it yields CASSPRGTYEQYF.

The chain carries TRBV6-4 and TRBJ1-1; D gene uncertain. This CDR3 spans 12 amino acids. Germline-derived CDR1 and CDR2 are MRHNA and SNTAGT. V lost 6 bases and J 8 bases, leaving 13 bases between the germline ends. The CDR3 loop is CASRHSDGEAFF. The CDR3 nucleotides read TGTGCCAGCAGACATTCGGACGGAGAAGCTTTCTTT.

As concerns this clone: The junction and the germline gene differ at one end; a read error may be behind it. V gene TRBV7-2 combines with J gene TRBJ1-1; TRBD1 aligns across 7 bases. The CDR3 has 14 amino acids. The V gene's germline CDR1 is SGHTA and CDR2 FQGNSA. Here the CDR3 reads CASSHQTGNPEAFF. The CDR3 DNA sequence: TGTGCCAGCAGTCACCAGACAGGGAACCCTGAAGCTTTCTTT. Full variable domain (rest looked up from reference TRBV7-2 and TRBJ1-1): GAGVSQSPSNKVTEKGKDVELRCDPISGHTALYWYRQSLGQGLEFLIYFQGNSAPDKSGLPSDRFSAERTGGSVSTLTIQRTQQEDSAVYLCASSHQTGNPEAFFGQGTRLTVV.

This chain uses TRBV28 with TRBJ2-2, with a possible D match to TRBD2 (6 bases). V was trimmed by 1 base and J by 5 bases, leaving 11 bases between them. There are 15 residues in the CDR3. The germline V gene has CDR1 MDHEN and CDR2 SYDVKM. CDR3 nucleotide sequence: TGTGCCAGCAGTTTATTTGGGGGGAGTACCGGGGAGCTGTTTTTT. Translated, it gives CASSLFGGSTGELFF. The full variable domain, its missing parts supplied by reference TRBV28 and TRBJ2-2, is DVKVTQSSRYLVKRTGEKVFLECVQDMDHENMFWYRQDPGLGLRLIYFSYDVKMKEKGDIPEGYSVSREKKERFSLILESASTNQTSMYLCASSLFGGSTGELFFGEGSRLTVL.

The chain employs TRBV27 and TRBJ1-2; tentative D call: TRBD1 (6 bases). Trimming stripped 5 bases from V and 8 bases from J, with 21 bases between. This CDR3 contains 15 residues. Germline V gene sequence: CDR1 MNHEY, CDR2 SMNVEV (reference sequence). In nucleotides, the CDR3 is TGTGCCAGCAGTCCCAGAAGGCAGGGGTGGGAAGGCTACACCTTC. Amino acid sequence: CASSPRRQGWEGYTF.

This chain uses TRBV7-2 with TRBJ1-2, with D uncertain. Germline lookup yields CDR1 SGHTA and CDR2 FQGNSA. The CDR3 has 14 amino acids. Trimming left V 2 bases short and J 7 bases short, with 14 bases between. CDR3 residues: CASSLKGGSSGYTF. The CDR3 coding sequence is TGTGCCAGCAGCTTAAAGGGTGGATCGTCTGGCTACACCTTC.

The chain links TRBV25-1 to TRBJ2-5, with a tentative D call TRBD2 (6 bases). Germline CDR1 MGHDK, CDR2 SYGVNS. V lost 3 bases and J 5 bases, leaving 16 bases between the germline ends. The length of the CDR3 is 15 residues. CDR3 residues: CASSDPRRGSETQYF. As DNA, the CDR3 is TGTGCCAGCAGTGACCCCAGGAGGGGCTCGGAGACCCAGTACTTC.

The CDR3, as DNA: TGTGCCAGCTCACCCACAGGGGGCTCGGGGCAGCCCCAGCATTTT. It yields the protein CASSPTGGSGQPQHF. This chain joins TRBV18 and TRBJ1-5; 9 bases line up with TRBD1. This CDR3 is 15 amino acids long. The germline CDR1 and CDR2 sequences are KGHSH and LQKENI. The V segment lost 3 bases and the J segment 7 bases; nucleotides outside the gene matches: 7.

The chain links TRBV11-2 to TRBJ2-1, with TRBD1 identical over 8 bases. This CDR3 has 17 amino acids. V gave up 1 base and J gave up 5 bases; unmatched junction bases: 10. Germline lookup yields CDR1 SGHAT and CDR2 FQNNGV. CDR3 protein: CASSLGSGTGNHNEQFF. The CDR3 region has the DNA TGTGCCAGCAGCTTAGGGTCAGGGACAGGTAATCACAATGAGCAGTTCTTC.

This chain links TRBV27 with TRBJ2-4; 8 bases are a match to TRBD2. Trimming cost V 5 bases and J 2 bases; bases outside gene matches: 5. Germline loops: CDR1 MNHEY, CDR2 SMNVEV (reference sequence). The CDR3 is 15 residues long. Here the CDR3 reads CASSSGRGSKNIQYF. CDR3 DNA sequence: TGTGCCAGCAGTAGCGGGAGAGGATCCAAAAACATTCAGTACTTC.

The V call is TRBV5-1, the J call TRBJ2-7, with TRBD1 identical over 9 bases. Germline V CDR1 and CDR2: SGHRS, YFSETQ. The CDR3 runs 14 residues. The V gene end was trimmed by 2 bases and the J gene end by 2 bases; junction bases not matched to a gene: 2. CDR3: CASSFTGGTYEQYF. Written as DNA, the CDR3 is TGCGCCAGCAGCTTTACAGGGGGCACCTACGAGCAGTACTTC.

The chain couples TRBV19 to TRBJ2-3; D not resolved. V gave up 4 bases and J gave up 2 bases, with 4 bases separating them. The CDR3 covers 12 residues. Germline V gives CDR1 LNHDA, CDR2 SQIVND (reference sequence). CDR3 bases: TGTGCCAGTAGTAGGGCCACAGATACGCAGTATTTT. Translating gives CASSRATDTQYF.

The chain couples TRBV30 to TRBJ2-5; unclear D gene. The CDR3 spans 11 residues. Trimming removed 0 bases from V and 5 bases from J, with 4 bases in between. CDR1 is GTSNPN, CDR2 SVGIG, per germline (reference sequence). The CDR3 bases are TGTGCCTGGAGTGTTTGGGAGACCCAGTACTTC. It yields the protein CAWSVWETQYF.

CDR3 coding DNA: TGTGCCTGGAGTGTCCGGGCAGGGGCCAGCGAGCAGTACTTC. Translating it yields CAWSVRAGASEQYF. The V call is TRBV30, the J call TRBJ2-7; TRBD1 might be the D (6 bases). The V gene's germline CDR1 is GTSNPN and CDR2 SVGIG (reference sequence). The CDR3 runs to 14 residues. Trimming pared 0 bases from V and 6 bases from J, leaving 15 bases between.

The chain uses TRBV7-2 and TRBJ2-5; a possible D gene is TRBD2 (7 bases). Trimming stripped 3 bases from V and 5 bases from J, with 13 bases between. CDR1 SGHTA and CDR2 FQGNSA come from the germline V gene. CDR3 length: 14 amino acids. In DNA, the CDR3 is TGTGCCAGCAGCTTGGGGGGGCTTGGGGAGACCCAGTACTTC. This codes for CASSLGGLGETQYF.

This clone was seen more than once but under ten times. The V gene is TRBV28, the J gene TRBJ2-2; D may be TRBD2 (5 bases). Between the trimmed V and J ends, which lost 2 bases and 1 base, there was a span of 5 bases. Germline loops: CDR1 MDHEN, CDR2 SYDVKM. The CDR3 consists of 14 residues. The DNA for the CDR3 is TGTGCCAGCAGTTTAGGAGGGAACACCGGGGAGCTGTTTTTT. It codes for CASSLGGNTGELFF.

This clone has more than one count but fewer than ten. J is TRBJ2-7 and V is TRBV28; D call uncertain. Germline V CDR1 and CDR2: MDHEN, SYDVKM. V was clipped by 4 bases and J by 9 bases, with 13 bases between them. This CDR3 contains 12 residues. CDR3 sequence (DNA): TGTGCCAGCAGTTCTTCCTCAAATAGGCAGTACTTC. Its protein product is CASSSSSNRQYF.

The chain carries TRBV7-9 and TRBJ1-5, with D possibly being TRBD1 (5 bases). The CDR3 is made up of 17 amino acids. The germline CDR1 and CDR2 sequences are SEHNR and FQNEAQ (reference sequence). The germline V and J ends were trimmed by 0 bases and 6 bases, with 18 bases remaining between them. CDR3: CASSLAFGGGSGQPQHF. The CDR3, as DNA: TGTGCCAGCAGCTTAGCTTTCGGCGGGGGTTCTGGTCAGCCCCAGCATTTT.

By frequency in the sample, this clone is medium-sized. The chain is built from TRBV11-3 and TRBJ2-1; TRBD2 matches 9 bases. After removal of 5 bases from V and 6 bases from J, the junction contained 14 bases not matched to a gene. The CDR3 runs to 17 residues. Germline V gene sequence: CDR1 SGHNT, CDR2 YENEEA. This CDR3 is CASSRNGGSGRTNEQFF. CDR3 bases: TGTGCCAGCAGCCGAAACGGTGGGAGCGGGAGGACCAATGAGCAGTTCTTC.

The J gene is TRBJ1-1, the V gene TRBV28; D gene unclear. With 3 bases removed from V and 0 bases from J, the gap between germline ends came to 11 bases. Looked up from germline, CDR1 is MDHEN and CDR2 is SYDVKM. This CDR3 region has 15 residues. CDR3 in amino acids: CASSFPTVMNTEAFF. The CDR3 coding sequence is TGTGCCAGCAGTTTCCCGACGGTTATGAACACTGAAGCTTTCTTT. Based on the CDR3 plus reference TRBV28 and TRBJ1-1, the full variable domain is DVKVTQSSRYLVKRTGEKVFLECVQDMDHENMFWYRQDPGLGLRLIYFSYDVKMKEKGDIPEGYSVSREKKERFSLILESASTNQTSMYLCASSFPTVMNTEAFFGQGTRLTVV.